The entry that follows covers one T cell receptor (beta chain) sequence. Antigen unknown. The protocol was immunoSEQ multiplex PCR, while the TCRdb copy is restricted to in-frame clones and leaves out a portion. The sample lists 600,000 to 750,000 clones, approximately 79% occurring once. The data stem from a study of shared clonotypes between healthy human individuals. Germline CDR1 is MGHRA and CDR2 is YSYEKL. Trimming stripped 4 bases from V and 2 bases from J, with 14 bases between. The CDR3 is made up of 15 amino acids. Study conclusions and caveats: Naive subsets typically showed greater estimated richness than memory subsets.

The sample consisted of memory CD4+ T cells sorted from blood. Subset indicated: CD45RA-negative fraction. This TCR was recovered from a woman aged 25 to 39 in good health. The chain links TRBV4-1 to TRBJ2-5, with D possibly called TRBD1 or TRBD2 (6 bases each). The CDR3 nucleotides read TGCGCCAGCAGCCCGGATGGAGGGGGGCAAGAGACCCAGTACTTC. This gives the protein CASSPDGGGQETQYF.